Below, one TCR beta chain is given with its context. The germline gives CDR1 SGHRS, CDR2 YFSETQ. The CDR3 runs 14 residues. Germline trimming cut 0 bases from V and 6 bases from J; bases unmatched to any gene: 3. The entry originates in a study of blood T cell repertoires in COVID-19. Study overall: There were acute and convalescent COVID-19 samples, and they came from the United States, Italy and Spain. The analysed material was cDNA or gDNA that came from T cells, B-cell-depleted T cells, or PBMCs.

Per the study methods: Estimates of nucleated cell counts were drawn from the amplification of reference gene primers. TCRdb's copy holds only in-frame clones and misses some; the assay was immunoSEQ multiplex PCR. Clone size and the V and J calls come from that table; the DNA yielded D and trimming. In the table there are around 88,000 clones, roughly 90% of which are singletons. The TCR sequence derives from a man aged 55 to 70 with acute or convalescent COVID-19. Sequenced material: peripheral blood. The chain joins TRBV5-1 to TRBJ2-3; 8 bases fit TRBD2. This CDR3 is CASSLGLAGDTQYF. In nucleotides, the CDR3 is TGCGCCAGCAGCTTGGGGCTAGCGGGCGATACGCAGTATTTT.